The 23 T cell receptor beta chains below were found in one sample sequenced in a study of identical twins. TCRdb processed the 5' RACE reads anew with MiXCR; each CDR3 protein has one entry. Counted here are roughly 770,000 distinct CDR3 sequences, roughly 18% occurring once; the ten biggest clones make up under 15%. The same specimen was also included in a second study, on T cells expressing NK-cell markers.

Source material: PBMCs. The source is a woman younger than 35 in good health.

The V gene is TRBV12-3 or TRBV12-4, the J gene TRBJ2-7, with D unresolved. The CDR3 loop spans 13 amino acids. V was trimmed by 3 bases and J by 5 bases, leaving 11 bases between them. The CDR3 spells CASSLERLDEQYF. The CDR3 region has the DNA TGTGCCAGCAGTTTGGAACGACTTGACGAGCAGTACTTC.

This clonotype was seen once. The CDR3 does not end in the conserved phenylalanine or tryptophan, so this is likely a read error. This chain joins TRBV20-1 and TRBJ2-1; 7 bases are shared with TRBD1. CDR1 is DFQATT and CDR2 is SNEGSKA in the germline V gene (reference sequence). The CDR3 consists of 13 residues. Germline trimming cut 3 bases from V and 4 bases from J; bases unmatched to any gene: 3. CDR3 bases: TGCAGTGCTAGCCGGGACAGATACAATGAGCAGTTCATC. Protein: CSASRDRYNEQFI.

This clonotype was observed a few times. This chain joins TRBV7-9 and TRBJ2-7; the D gene is possibly TRBD1 (6 bases). The CDR3 is made up of 14 amino acids. Germline CDR1 and CDR2: SEHNR and FQNEAQ (reference sequence). Trimming shortened V by 3 bases and J by 1 base, and 10 bases separated the two germline ends. The CDR3 coding sequence is TGTGCCAGCAGCTTGGACAGCCTATCCTACGAGCAGTACTTC. This sequence encodes CASSLDSLSYEQYF.

This clonotype was counted only a few times. V is TRBV20-1 and J is TRBJ2-1; perhaps TRBD1 as D (6 bases). V gave up 5 bases and J gave up 8 bases, with 19 bases separating them. The CDR3 covers 14 residues. CDR1 is DFQATT and CDR2 is SNEGSKA in the germline V gene (reference sequence). In DNA form, the CDR3 reads TGCAGTGCTCGACTGGACAGCGGAGGCGATGAGCAGTTCTTC. This gives the protein CSARLDSGGDEQFF.

V and J are TRBV10-3 and TRBJ2-7, with 8 bases matching TRBD2. This CDR3 has 14 residues. V lost 6 bases, J lost 3 bases, and 7 bases stayed unmatched. Germline CDR1 and CDR2: ENHRY and SYGVKD. The CDR3 here is CAIRAGSGSYEQYF. CDR3 DNA: TGTGCCATCAGGGCAGGGAGCGGGAGCTACGAGCAGTACTTC.

The CDR3 reads CASSYGRAEQYF. The CDR3 bases are TGTGCCAGCAGTTACGGTCGCGCCGAGCAGTACTTC. The rearrangement links TRBV6-2 or TRBV6-3 to TRBJ2-7; D uncertain. V was pared by 2 bases and J by 6 bases, with 8 bases between. Germline loops: CDR1 MNHEY, CDR2 SVGEGT. The CDR3 consists of 12 residues.

A few counts support this clonotype. The J gene is TRBJ1-6, the V gene TRBV20-1; D is unresolved. V gave up 4 bases and J gave up 8 bases, with 12 bases separating them. Germline CDR1 is DFQATT and CDR2 is SNEGSKA (reference sequence). The CDR3 runs to 13 residues. The CDR3 spells CSATSDTDSPLHF. The CDR3 DNA is TGCAGTGCTACTTCCGATACGGATTCACCCCTCCACTTT.

The chain employs TRBV27 and TRBJ1-2; no reliable D call. This CDR3 has 14 amino acids. The V end was cut by 2 bases, the J end by 2 bases, with 9 bases between. CDR1 is MNHEY, CDR2 SMNVEV, per germline (reference sequence). Here the CDR3 DNA reads TGTGCCAGCAGTTTAAACGTGGGGAACTATGGCTACACCTTC. The encoded protein is CASSLNVGNYGYTF.

This clonotype occurred a few times. The V gene is TRBV9, the J gene TRBJ2-1; 7 nucleotides align to TRBD2. The germline CDR1 and CDR2 sequences are SGDLS and YYNGEE. With 5 bases clipped from V and 7 bases from J, the junction kept 12 bases outside the gene matches. This CDR3 contains 15 residues. This CDR3 is CASSGRAGRINEQFF. In DNA form, the CDR3 reads TGTGCCAGCAGTGGGAGGGCCGGTAGAATAAATGAGCAGTTCTTC.

The rearrangement joins TRBV12-3 or TRBV12-4 to TRBJ2-7, with 9 bases fitting TRBD1. V trimming: 4 bases; J trimming: 7 bases; junction bases outside the gene matches: 11. This CDR3 comprises 15 residues. The CDR3 DNA reads TGTGCCAGCAGTTCAACCGGGACAGGGTCTTGGGAGCAGTACTTC. This codes for CASSSTGTGSWEQYF.

J is TRBJ2-7 and V is TRBV10-3; TRBD1 matches at 7 bases. CDR3 size: 14 residues. The ends lost 11 bases at V and 0 bases at J; junction bases unmatched: 10. Germline V gene data show CDR1 as ENHRY and CDR2 as SYGVKD. CDR3 residues: CASGETGASYEQYF. CDR3 nucleotides: TGTGCCTCGGGCGAAACAGGGGCCTCCTACGAGCAGTACTTC.

The genes are TRBV15 and TRBJ1-1; perhaps TRBD1 as D (5 bases). This CDR3 has 12 amino acids. The V end lost 5 bases, the J end lost 8 bases, and 12 bases lay between the germline ends. CDR1 and CDR2 (germline): LNHNV, YYDKDF (reference sequence). The CDR3 reads CATSETVREAFF. As DNA, the CDR3 is TGTGCCACCAGCGAGACAGTAAGGGAAGCTTTCTTT.

The chain joins TRBV20-1 to TRBJ2-1, with D tentatively TRBD1 or TRBD2 (5 bases each). V lost 6 bases and J 3 bases, leaving 21 bases between the germline ends. The length of the CDR3 is 16 residues. The germline V gene has CDR1 DFQATT and CDR2 SNEGSKA (reference sequence). Here the CDR3 reads CSAPPGRSSYYNEQFF. In nucleotides, the CDR3 is TGCAGTGCGCCGCCGGGACGGTCATCCTACTACAATGAGCAGTTCTTC.

CDR3 nucleotides: TGCAGTGCTAGAGATCCAGTTGGATATGGCTACACCTTC. This encodes CSARDPVGYGYTF. The rearrangement links TRBV20-1 to TRBJ1-2; D remains unclear. The CDR3 contains 13 residues. CDR1 and CDR2 from the germline V gene are DFQATT and SNEGSKA (reference sequence). Trimming cost V 0 bases and J 5 bases, with 10 bases left between them.

This clonotype appeared once. The rearrangement joins TRBV30 to TRBJ1-6, with 9 bases aligning to TRBD1. V dropped 4 bases and J dropped 7; count of bases not matched to a gene: 8. This CDR3 is 15 amino acids long. Germline CDR1 reads GTSNPN; CDR2 reads SVGIG (reference sequence). Here the CDR3 DNA reads TGTGCCTGGATTGTGGGACAGGGAAGGAATTCACCCCTCCACTTT. Protein product: CAWIVGQGRNSPLHF.

The sample holds a few counts of this clonotype. This rearrangement joins TRBV5-6 to TRBJ2-3, with 7 bases that match TRBD1. The CDR3 is made up of 13 amino acids. The germline V gene has CDR1 SGHDT and CDR2 YYEEEE. The V and J ends lost 4 bases and 4 bases, in that order; junction bases with no gene match: 3. In DNA, the CDR3 is TGTGCCAGCAGCCTGGGACAGTCAGATACGCAGTATTTT. It codes for CASSLGQSDTQYF. Complete variable domain (other parts from reference TRBV5-6 and TRBJ2-3): DAGVTQSPTHLIKTRGQQVTLRCSPKSGHDTVSWYQQALGQGPQFIFQYYEEEERQRGNFPDRFSGHQFPNYSSELNVNALLLGDSALYLCASSLGQSDTQYFGPGTRLTVL.

The chain carries TRBV5-1 and TRBJ2-5; 9 bases are shared with TRBD2. Germline V gives CDR1 SGHRS, CDR2 YFSETQ. The CDR3 contains 15 residues. Germline trimming cut 6 bases from V and 0 bases from J; bases unmatched to any gene: 6. The CDR3 spells CASTRLAGNQETQYF. Written as DNA, the CDR3 is TGCGCCAGCACCCGCCTAGCGGGGAACCAAGAGACCCAGTACTTC.

This chain links TRBV18 with TRBJ2-5, with D possibly TRBD2 on 6 matching bases. Trimming took off 3 bases at V and 6 bases at J, with 11 bases between the two ends. The germline gives CDR1 KGHSH, CDR2 LQKENI. The CDR3 totals 13 residues. Here the CDR3 reads CASSPLGRKTQYF. CDR3 coding DNA: TGTGCCAGCTCACCGTTGGGGAGGAAGACCCAGTACTTC.

The rearrangement joins TRBV9 to TRBJ2-7; TRBD2 might be the D (5 bases). CDR1 is SGDLS and CDR2 is YYNGEE in the germline V gene. Trimming left V 0 bases short and J 2 bases short, with 12 bases between. The CDR3 consists of 15 residues. In DNA, the CDR3 is TGTGCCAGCAGCGTAGGGGGAGACACGGCCTACGAGCAGTACTTC. Its protein product is CASSVGGDTAYEQYF.

This clonotype has a handful of counts. The V and J genes are TRBV24-1 and TRBJ2-1; the D is unclear. Per the germline V gene, CDR1 is KGHDR and CDR2 is SFDVKD. This CDR3 spans 15 amino acids. With 1 base removed from V and 7 bases from J, the gap between germline ends came to 13 bases. CDR3 DNA: TGTGCCACCAGTGATTTAGGGTTGGAACCGAATGAGCAGTTCTTC. It yields the protein CATSDLGLEPNEQFF.

This clonotype was detected a few times. This chain uses TRBV6-1 with TRBJ2-1, with a tentative D call TRBD2 (5 bases). Germline V gives CDR1 MNHNS, CDR2 SASEGT. The V gene lost 8 bases and the J gene lost 2 bases, with 16 bases spanning the gap. The CDR3 length is 15 residues. The CDR3 DNA sequence: TGTGCCAGCCGACTTTTAAGCGGAACCTACAATGAGCAGTTCTTC. As protein: CASRLLSGTYNEQFF.

The J gene is TRBJ2-2, the V gene TRBV9; 9 bases are a match to TRBD2. Germline CDR1 SGDLS, CDR2 YYNGEE. V lost 5 bases to trimming and J lost 1 base; unmatched junction nucleotides: 3. This CDR3 is 15 amino acids long. The CDR3 coding sequence is TGTGCCAGCAGAATAGCGGGAGAGAACACCGGGGAGCTGTTTTTT. Translated, it gives CASRIAGENTGELFF.

A few counts support this clonotype. The V and J genes are TRBV7-9 and TRBJ1-4; 7 positions agree with TRBD1. There are 13 residues in the CDR3. The V gene end was trimmed by 5 bases and the J gene end by 11 bases; junction bases not matched to a gene: 8. Germline values: CDR1 SEHNR, CDR2 FQNEAQ (reference sequence). In DNA form, the CDR3 reads TGTGCCAGCAGCGGCACAGGGGCGACCAAACTGTTTTTT. It specifies CASSGTGATKLFF.